This TCR beta chain stems from a study of T cells in Graves' hyperthyroidism and ophthalmopathy. Template material for amplifying TCR beta CDR3 regions consisted of RNA transcripts. TCR CDR3 regions were first amplified by RT-PCR with HTBI primers. One entry per CDR3 protein, called by TCRdb with MiXCR from the multiplex PCR reads. The sample includes 250,000 to 350,000 distinct CDR3 sequences, 20% to 25% of them seen just once. This clonotype was recorded at least ten times. The V segment lost 7 bases and the J segment 7 bases; nucleotides outside the gene matches: 10. The germline V gene has CDR1 DFQATT and CDR2 SNEGSKA (reference sequence). CDR3 size: 12 residues.

The V call is TRBV20-1, the J call TRBJ2-7, with 7 bases aligning to TRBD1. This TCR was recovered from a man aged 30-40 years with Graves' ophthalmopathy. Sequencing was performed on blood. The CDR3 DNA is TGCAGTGTTGACAGGGACCGACGGGAGCAGTACTTC. This translates into CSVDRDRREQYF.